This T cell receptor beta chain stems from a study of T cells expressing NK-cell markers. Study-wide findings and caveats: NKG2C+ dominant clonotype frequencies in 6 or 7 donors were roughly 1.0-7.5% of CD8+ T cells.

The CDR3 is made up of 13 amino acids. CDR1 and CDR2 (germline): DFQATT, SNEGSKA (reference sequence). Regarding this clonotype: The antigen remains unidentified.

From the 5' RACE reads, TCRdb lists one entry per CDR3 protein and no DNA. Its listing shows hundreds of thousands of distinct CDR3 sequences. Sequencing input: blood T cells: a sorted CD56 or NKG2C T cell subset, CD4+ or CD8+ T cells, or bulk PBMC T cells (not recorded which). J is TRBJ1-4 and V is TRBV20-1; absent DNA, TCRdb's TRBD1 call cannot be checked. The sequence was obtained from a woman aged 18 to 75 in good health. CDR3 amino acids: CSARQGAGEKLFF.